This T cell receptor beta chain is from a study of T cells after yellow fever vaccination. TCR cDNA was made by 5'RACE template switching, adding a universal primer site and UMIs. TCRdb recomputed calls from the 5' RACE reads with MiXCR, one row per CDR3 protein. The sample yields roughly 300,000 distinct CDR3 sequences, around 8.1% seen once. This clonotype has ten or more counts. No antigen is known for it. Notes on the study in general: Reappearance after the booster was observed for most primary-vaccination clones (about 95% CD4, roughly 88% CD8).

Germline CDR1 and CDR2: LGHNA and YSLEER. The CDR3 consists of 14 residues. V gave up 3 bases and J gave up 6 bases, with 11 bases separating them. The sequencing here drew on PBMCs, taken around 45 days after the first yellow fever vaccination. The source of this sequence is a man in his late teens or twenties who received the YFV17D yellow fever vaccine. The rearrangement joins TRBV4-3 to TRBJ2-2; D gene uncertain. CDR3 coding DNA: TGCGCCAGCAGCCAGCAGTTTAGTTCCGGGGAGCTGTTTTTT. Its translation: CASSQQFSSGELFF.